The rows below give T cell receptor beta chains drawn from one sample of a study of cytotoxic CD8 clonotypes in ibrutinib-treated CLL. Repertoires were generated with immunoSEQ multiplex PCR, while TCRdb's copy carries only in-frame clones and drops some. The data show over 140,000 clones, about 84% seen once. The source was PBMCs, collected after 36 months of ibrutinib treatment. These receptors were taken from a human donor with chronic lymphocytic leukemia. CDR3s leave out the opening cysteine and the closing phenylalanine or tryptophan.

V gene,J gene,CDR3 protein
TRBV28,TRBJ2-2,ASSLWGPGLAGDHTGELF
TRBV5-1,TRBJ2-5,ASSNDRDVETQY
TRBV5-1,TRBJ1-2,ASSTGGTANYGYT
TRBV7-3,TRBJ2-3,ASSLLAGVSSDTQY
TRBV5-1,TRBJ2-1,ASSLWGQGADEQF
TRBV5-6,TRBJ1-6,ASSSRGTVNSPLH
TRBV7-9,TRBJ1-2,ASSLVGSRGPYGYT
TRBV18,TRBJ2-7,ASSPFEGRLREQY
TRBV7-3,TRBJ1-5,ASSSRTVNQPQH
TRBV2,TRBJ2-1,ASRLTSQDNEQF
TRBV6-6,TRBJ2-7,ASSEATASSYEQY
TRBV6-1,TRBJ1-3,ASSAETGFGNTIY
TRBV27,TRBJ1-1,ASSLGATGSSEAF
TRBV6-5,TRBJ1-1,ASSSPGRLNTEAF
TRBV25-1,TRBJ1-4,ASSSYGVANEKLF
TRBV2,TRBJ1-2,ASSESGHGYT
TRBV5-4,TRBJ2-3,ASSQPGQDTQY
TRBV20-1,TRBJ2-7,SAGDFYEQY
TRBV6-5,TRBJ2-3,ASRDGGTDTQY
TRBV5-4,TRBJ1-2,ASSLLRGGGYT
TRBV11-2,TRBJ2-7,ASSLLAGVVSYEQY
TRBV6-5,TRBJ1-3,ASSYFDTVSGNTIY
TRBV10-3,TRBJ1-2,AIAQNRETSSGYT
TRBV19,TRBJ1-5,ASSIDPLKPQH
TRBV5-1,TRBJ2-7,ASSLYPFDEQY
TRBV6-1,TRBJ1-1,ASSLTDGTEAF
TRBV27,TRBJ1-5,ASSSGQGDNQPQH
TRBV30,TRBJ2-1,AWRGLAGAPSSYNEQF
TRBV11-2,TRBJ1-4,ASSLLRQPQHTTNEKLF
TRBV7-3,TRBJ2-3,ASSLVAGVIDTQY
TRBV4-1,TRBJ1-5,ASSLQGDSNQPQH
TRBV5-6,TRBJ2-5,ASSLTSGAAGTQY
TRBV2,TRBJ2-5,ASSNPPLAGRETQY
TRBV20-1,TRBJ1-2,SATKSYGYT
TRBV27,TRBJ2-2,ASSFGGYTGELF
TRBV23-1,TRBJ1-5,ASSQSAGQQYSNQPQH
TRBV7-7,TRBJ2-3,ASSLGASTDTQY